These 19 T cell receptor beta chains came from one sample sequenced in a study of cytomegalovirus exposure and HLA in healthy donors. The PCR ran on 60 Vbeta and 13 Jbeta primers. Profiling relied on immunoSEQ multiplex PCR, and the TCRdb table lists in-frame clones only, not all of them. The profile covers 120,000 or so clones, with 83% appearing a single time and approximately 3.8% taken by the ten largest. Sequencing used PBMCs. The receptors come from a woman in her thirties or forties in good health and CMV-seropositive.

In this sample, this clone turned up a few times. This chain links TRBV30 with TRBJ2-5; 11 bases are shared with TRBD1. The CDR3 covers 18 residues. Germline CDR1 and CDR2: GTSNPN and SVGIG (reference sequence). V was pared by 3 bases and J by 2 bases, with 14 bases of the junction left unmatched. This CDR3 is CAWSGTGQGAMGQETQYF. The CDR3 DNA reads as TGTGCCTGGAGCGGAACCGGACAGGGGGCGATGGGACAAGAGACCCAGTACTTC.

The chain links TRBV6-1 to TRBJ1-2; possibly TRBD1 for D (6 bases). V dropped 1 base and J dropped 8 bases, with 14 bases sitting between them. This CDR3 has 14 amino acids. Looked up from germline, CDR1 is MNHNS and CDR2 is SASEGT. CDR3 nucleotide sequence: TGTGCCAGCAGTGAAGTCCTTCAGGGGAGAGGCTACACCTTC. This sequence encodes CASSEVLQGRGYTF.

The chain has TRBV4-1 and TRBJ1-2, with TRBD1 as a possible D gene (6 bases). Looked up from germline, CDR1 is MGHRA and CDR2 is YSYEKL. V shed 0 bases and J shed 6 bases, with 17 bases lying between them. This CDR3 is 16 amino acids long. The CDR3 DNA reads as TGCGCCAGCAGCCAAGAAGTTGGCAGGGGTATCGATGGCTACACCTTC. It is translated as CASSQEVGRGIDGYTF.

This clone occurred once. The chain is built from TRBV10-1 and TRBJ1-1, with D uncertain. Germline CDR1 reads WNHNN; CDR2 reads SYGVQD (reference sequence). The CDR3 runs to 13 residues. Between the trimmed V and J ends, which lost 7 bases and 0 bases, there was a span of 9 bases. The CDR3 is CASMVGMNTEAFF. Written as DNA, the CDR3 is TGCGCCAGCATGGTCGGGATGAACACTGAAGCTTTCTTT.

The chain couples TRBV6-5 to TRBJ1-5; 8 nucleotides match TRBD1. CDR1 and CDR2 from the germline V gene are MNHEY and SVGAGI. The CDR3 totals 15 residues. V shed 6 bases and J 0 bases; nucleotides not matched to a gene: 4. The CDR3 loop reads CASSKQGDSNQPQHF. The CDR3 DNA follows: TGTGCCAGCAGCAAACAGGGGGATAGCAATCAGCCCCAGCATTTT.

CDR3 DNA sequence: TGTGCCAGCAGTGACGTCCCAGGGGGCTATGGCTACACCTTC. Translating it yields CASSDVPGGYGYTF. This sequence joins TRBV6-4 and TRBJ1-2; the match to TRBD1 covers 7 bases. Germline assignment: CDR1 MRHNA and CDR2 SNTAGT. V trimming: 2 bases; J trimming: 4 bases; junction bases outside the gene matches: 4. This CDR3 is 14 amino acids long.

The CDR3 protein is CASSNRDYEQYF. Written as DNA, the CDR3 is TGTGCCAGTAGTAACAGGGACTACGAGCAGTACTTC. The J gene is TRBJ2-7, the V gene TRBV19, with D possibly TRBD1 on 6 matching bases. This CDR3 has 12 amino acids. The V and J ends lost 4 bases and 3 bases respectively, with 7 bases between them. From germline, CDR1 is LNHDA and CDR2 SQIVND (reference sequence).

The genes are TRBV28 and TRBJ1-1; no definite D call. V was shortened by 5 bases and J by 0 bases, with 4 bases between the two germline ends. The CDR3 consists of 12 residues. Looked up from germline, CDR1 is MDHEN and CDR2 is SYDVKM. CDR3 region: CASSPLNTEAFF. CDR3 DNA sequence: TGTGCCAGCAGTCCCTTGAACACTGAAGCTTTCTTT.

J is TRBJ2-2 and V is TRBV14; possible D gene TRBD1, 7 bases. Germline CDR1 is SGHDN and CDR2 is FVKESK. V lost 4 bases and J lost 4, with 16 bases in between. CDR3 length: 16 residues. The CDR3 DNA sequence: TGTGCCAGCAGCCCGACTAGGGGGCCGGTCACCGGGGAGCTGTTTTTT. The encoded protein is CASSPTRGPVTGELFF.

This clone was seen a handful of times. The gene calls are TRBV4-2 and TRBJ2-3; TRBD2 might be the D (6 bases). The CDR3 covers 15 residues. The germline gives CDR1 LGHNA, CDR2 YNFKEQ. The ends were cut back, 1 base at V and 3 bases at J, with 11 bases in the middle. The CDR3 here is CASSQGGLVTDTQYF. The CDR3 DNA reads as TGTGCCAGCAGCCAAGGGGGACTGGTAACAGATACGCAGTATTTT.

The table lists this clone with a count of one. CDR3 in DNA: TGCGCCAGCAGAGCAAGGGGGCTGTCCGGGGAGCTGTTTTTT. The encoded protein is CASRARGLSGELFF. The chain carries TRBV5-1 and TRBJ2-2, with TRBD1 identical over 7 bases. Germline trimming cut 5 bases from V and 6 bases from J; bases unmatched to any gene: 7. Germline V CDR1 and CDR2: SGHRS, YFSETQ. This CDR3 region has 14 residues.

The rearrangement links TRBV7-9 to TRBJ2-1, with TRBD1 matching 8 bases. The V and J ends lost 5 bases and 3 bases, in that order; junction bases with no gene match: 6. Germline V gene sequence: CDR1 SEHNR, CDR2 FQNEAQ (reference sequence). The CDR3 contains 15 residues. The DNA of the CDR3 is TGTGCCAGCAGCCCCGGACAGGGACTCTACAATGAGCAGTTCTTC. As protein: CASSPGQGLYNEQFF.

This rearrangement joins TRBV30 to TRBJ1-3, with 8 positions matching TRBD1. Trimming cost V 3 bases and J 2 bases; bases outside gene matches: 3. CDR3 length: 14 residues. Germline-derived CDR1 and CDR2 are GTSNPN and SVGIG (reference sequence). CDR3 in amino acids: CAWRTGVAGNTIYF. Here the CDR3 DNA reads TGTGCCTGGAGGACAGGGGTTGCTGGAAACACCATATATTTT.

In this sample, this clone turned up once. The CDR3 spells CASSLAQGRLNTEAFF. CDR3 DNA: TGTGCCAGCAGCTTGGCCCAGGGGCGGTTGAACACTGAAGCTTTCTTT. V gene TRBV5-4 combines with J gene TRBJ1-1; possibly TRBD1 for D (6 bases). This CDR3 spans 16 amino acids. CDR1 and CDR2 from the germline V gene are SGHNT and YYREEE (reference sequence). V shed 0 bases and J shed 0 bases, with 12 bases lying between them.

The V and J genes are TRBV30 and TRBJ2-7, with D possibly matching TRBD1 (5 bases). The CDR3 extends over 12 amino acids. CDR1 GTSNPN and CDR2 SVGIG come from the germline V gene (reference sequence). V was shortened by 5 bases and J by 0 bases, with 8 bases between the two germline ends. The CDR3 spells CAWGASSYEQYF. DNA of the CDR3: TGTGCCTGGGGGGCCAGCTCCTACGAGCAGTACTTC.

V gene TRBV15 combines with J gene TRBJ2-7; 9 bases line up with TRBD1. Germline CDR1 and CDR2: LNHNV and YYDKDF (reference sequence). The junction had 6 bases not matched to a gene; V was cut back by 3 bases and J by 0 bases. The CDR3 consists of 16 residues. CDR3 nucleotides: TGTGCCACCAGCAGCGGGGGACAGGGATTCTCCTACGAGCAGTACTTC. Translated: CATSSGGQGFSYEQYF.

The chain combines TRBV30 with TRBJ1-1, with 7 bases fitting TRBD1. The J segment lost 4 bases and the V segment lost 5 bases, leaving 10 bases of the junction unmatched. The CDR3 runs 14 residues. CDR1 is GTSNPN, CDR2 SVGIG, per germline (reference sequence). As DNA, the CDR3 is TGTGCCTGGGATGACAGGGCCCGGGGCACTGAAGCTTTCTTT. This codes for CAWDDRARGTEAFF.

This chain connects TRBV4-2 to TRBJ2-2; 14 nucleotides align to TRBD2. Germline CDR1 is LGHNA and CDR2 is YNFKEQ. V lost 0 bases to trimming and J lost 5 bases; unmatched junction nucleotides: 11. The length of the CDR3 is 20 residues. The CDR3 DNA sequence: TGTGCCAGCAGCCAAGATAGCCGACTAGCGGGAGGGCCTTGGACCGGGGAGCTGTTTTTT. It codes for CASSQDSRLAGGPWTGELFF.

The rearrangement links TRBV20-1 to TRBJ2-3; D is unclear. CDR1 and CDR2 from the germline V gene are DFQATT and SNEGSKA (reference sequence). The CDR3 extends over 10 amino acids. Between the trimmed V and J ends, which lost 6 bases and 5 bases, there was a span of 6 bases. CDR3 DNA: TGCAGTGCAGAGATAGATACGCAGTATTTT. As protein: CSAEIDTQYF.